The present entry profiles one T cell receptor (beta chain) with its context. It was the library that attached unique molecular identifiers to individual cDNA molecules. TCRdb called the RACE reads again in MiXCR, with one record for every CDR3 protein. The table has approximately 28,000 distinct CDR3 sequences, approximately 9% seen once. J gave up 0 bases and V 6 bases, and 5 bases lay outside the gene matches. The germline CDR1 and CDR2 sequences are MNHGY and SVAAGI. The CDR3 is made up of 17 amino acids. Time point given: patch test 2, 6 weeks after DPC sensitization. Treatment reported: therapeutic diphenylcyclopropenone sensitization with weekly scalp DPC. Alopecia patients between 18 and 70 years old and suitable for DPC were used as donors. These data come from a study of human T cells and chemical hapten exposure. Study-wide context: In the sensitization step, 2% DPC was placed on 2 cm by 2 cm of upper inner arm skin.

The chain joins TRBV6-9 to TRBJ2-2; TRBD2 matches 12 bases. Sequenced material: whole blood, taken in connection with sensitization to the hapten diphenylcyclopropenone (DPC). This receptor was identified in a man aged 25 to 45 with alopecia areata. Some clones in this sample may be carry-over from other donors' samples. CDR3 loop: CASSSTSGGPNTGELFF. CDR3 DNA sequence: TGTGCCAGCAGCTCGACTAGCGGGGGACCGAACACCGGGGAGCTGTTTTTT.